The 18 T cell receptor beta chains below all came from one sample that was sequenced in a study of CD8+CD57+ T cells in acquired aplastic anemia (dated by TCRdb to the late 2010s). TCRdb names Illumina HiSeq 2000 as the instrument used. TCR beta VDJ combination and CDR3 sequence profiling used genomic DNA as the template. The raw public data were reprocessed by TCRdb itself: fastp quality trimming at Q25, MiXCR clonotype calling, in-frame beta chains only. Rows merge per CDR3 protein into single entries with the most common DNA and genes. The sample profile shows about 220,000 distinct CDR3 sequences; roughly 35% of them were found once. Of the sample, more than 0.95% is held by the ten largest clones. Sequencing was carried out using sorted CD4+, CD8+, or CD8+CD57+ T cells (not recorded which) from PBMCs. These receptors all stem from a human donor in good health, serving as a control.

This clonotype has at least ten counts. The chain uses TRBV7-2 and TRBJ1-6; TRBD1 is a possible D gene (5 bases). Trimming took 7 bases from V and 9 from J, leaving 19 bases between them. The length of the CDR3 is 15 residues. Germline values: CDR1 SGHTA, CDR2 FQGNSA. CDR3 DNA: TGTGCCAGCATCCTCCAGCCTACCCAGGGTTCACCCCTCCACTTT. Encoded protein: CASILQPTQGSPLHF.

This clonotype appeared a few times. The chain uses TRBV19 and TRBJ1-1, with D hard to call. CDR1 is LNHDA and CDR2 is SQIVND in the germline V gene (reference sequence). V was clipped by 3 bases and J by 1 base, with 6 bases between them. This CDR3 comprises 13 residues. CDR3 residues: CASSISTNTEAFF. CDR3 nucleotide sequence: TGTGCCAGTAGTATCTCCACGAACACTGAAGCTTTCTTT.

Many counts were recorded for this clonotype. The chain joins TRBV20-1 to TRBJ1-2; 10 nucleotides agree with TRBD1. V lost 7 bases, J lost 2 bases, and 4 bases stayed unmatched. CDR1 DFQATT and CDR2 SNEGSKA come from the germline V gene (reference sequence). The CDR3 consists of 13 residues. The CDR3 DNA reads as TGCAGTGTTGACAGGGGGCTGAACTATGGCTACACCTTC. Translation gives CSVDRGLNYGYTF.

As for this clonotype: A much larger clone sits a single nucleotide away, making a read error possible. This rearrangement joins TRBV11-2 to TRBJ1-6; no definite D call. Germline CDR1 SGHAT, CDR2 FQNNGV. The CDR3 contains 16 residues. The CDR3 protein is CASSPDAHSYNSPPHF. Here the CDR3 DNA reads TGTGCCAGCAGCCCCGATGCACACTCCTATAATTCACCCCCCCACTTT. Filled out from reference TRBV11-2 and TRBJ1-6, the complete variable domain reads EAGVAQSPRYKIIEKRQSVAFWCNPISGHATLYWYQQILGQGPKLLIQFQNNGVVDDSQLPKDRFSAERLKGVDSTLKIQPAKLEDSAVYLCASSPDAHSYNSPPHFGNGTRLTVT.

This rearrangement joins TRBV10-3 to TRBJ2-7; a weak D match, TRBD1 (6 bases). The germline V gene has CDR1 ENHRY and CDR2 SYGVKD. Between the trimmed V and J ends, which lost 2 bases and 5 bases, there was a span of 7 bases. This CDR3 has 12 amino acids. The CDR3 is CAISEQGNEQYF. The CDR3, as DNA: TGTGCCATCAGTGAGCAGGGGAACGAGCAGTACTTC.

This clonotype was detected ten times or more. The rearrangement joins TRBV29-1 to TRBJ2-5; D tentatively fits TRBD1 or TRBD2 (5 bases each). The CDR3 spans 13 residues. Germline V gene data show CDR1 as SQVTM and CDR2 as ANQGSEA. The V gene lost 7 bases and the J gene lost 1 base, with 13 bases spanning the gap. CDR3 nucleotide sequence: TGCAGCGGAGAGGGGTTAATCCAAGAGACCCAGTACTTC. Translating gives CSGEGLIQETQYF.

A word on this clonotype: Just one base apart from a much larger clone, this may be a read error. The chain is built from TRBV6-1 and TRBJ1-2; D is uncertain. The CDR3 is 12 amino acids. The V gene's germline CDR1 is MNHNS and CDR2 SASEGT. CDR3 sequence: CASGQSYYDYTF. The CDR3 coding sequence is TGTGCCAGCGGCCAGTCGTACTATGACTACACCTTC.

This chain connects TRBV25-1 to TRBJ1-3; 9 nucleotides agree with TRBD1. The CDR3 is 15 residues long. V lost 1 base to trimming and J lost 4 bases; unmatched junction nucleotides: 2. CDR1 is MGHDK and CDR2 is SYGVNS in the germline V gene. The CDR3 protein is CASSESGQGGNTIYF. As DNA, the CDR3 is TGTGCCAGCAGTGAATCGGGACAGGGCGGAAACACCATATATTTT. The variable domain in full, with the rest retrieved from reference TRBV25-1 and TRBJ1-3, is EADIYQTPRYLVIGTGKKITLECSQTMGHDKMYWYQQDPGMELHLIHYSYGVNSTEKGDLSSESTVSRIRTEHFPLTLESARPSHTSQYLCASSESGQGGNTIYFGEGSWLTVV.

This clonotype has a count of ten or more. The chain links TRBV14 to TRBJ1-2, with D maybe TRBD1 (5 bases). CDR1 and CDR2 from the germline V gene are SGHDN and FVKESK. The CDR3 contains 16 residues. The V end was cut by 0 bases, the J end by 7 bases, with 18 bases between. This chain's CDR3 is CASSQDFLRAVGGYTF. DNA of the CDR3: TGTGCCAGCAGCCAAGATTTTCTCAGGGCGGTTGGTGGCTACACCTTC. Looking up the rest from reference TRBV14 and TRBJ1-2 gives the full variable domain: EAGVTQFPSHSVIEKGQTVTLRCDPISGHDNLYWYRRVMGKEIKFLLHFVKESKQDESGMPNNRFLAERTGGTYSTLKVQPAELEDSGVYFCASSQDFLRAVGGYTFGSGTRLTVV.

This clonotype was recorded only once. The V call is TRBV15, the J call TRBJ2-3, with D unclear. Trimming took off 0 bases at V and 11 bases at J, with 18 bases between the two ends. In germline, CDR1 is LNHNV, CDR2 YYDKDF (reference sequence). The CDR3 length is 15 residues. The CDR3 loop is CATSRDGYATYEQYF. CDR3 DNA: TGTGCCACCAGCAGAGATGGATATGCCACCTACGAGCAGTATTTT.

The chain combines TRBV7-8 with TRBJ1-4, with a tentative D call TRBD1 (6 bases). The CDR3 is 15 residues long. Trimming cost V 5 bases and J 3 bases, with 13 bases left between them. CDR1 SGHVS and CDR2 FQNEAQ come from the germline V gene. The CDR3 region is CASSLRTASNEKLFF. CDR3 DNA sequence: TGTGCCAGCAGCCTCCGGACAGCTTCTAATGAAAAACTGTTTTTT.

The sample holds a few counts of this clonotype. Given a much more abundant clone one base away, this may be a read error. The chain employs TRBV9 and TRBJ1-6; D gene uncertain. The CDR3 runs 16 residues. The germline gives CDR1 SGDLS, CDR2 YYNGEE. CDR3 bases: TGTGCCAGCAGCCCACCCCCTGAGAGGAGTAATTCACTCCTCCACTTT. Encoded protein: CASSPPPERSNSLLHF.

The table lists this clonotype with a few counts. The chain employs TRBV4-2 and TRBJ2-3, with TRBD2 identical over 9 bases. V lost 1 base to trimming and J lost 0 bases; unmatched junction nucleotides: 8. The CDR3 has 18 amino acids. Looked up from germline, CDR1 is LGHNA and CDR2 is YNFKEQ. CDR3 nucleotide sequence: TGTGCCAGCAGCCAAGTGTCTAGCGGGACGTCCAGCACAGATACGCAGTATTTT. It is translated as CASSQVSSGTSSTDTQYF.

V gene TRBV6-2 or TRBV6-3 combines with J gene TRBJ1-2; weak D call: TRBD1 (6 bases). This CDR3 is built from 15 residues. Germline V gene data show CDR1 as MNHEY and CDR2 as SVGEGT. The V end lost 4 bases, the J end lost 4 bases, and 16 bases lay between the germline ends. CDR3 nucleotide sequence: TGTGCCAGCAGTTCCCGTCGACAGGTTGTCTATGGCTACACCTTC. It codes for CASSSRRQVVYGYTF.

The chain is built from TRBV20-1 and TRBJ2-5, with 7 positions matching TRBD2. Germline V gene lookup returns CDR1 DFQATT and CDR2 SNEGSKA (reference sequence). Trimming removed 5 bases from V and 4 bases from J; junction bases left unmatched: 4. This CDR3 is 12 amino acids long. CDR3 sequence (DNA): TGCAGTGCTGCTGCGGGAGCAGAGACCCAGTACTTC. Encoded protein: CSAAAGAETQYF.

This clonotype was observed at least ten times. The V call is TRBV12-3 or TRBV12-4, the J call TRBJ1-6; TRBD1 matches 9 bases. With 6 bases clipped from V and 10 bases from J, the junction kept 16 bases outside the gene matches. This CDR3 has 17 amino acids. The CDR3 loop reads CASRQTNRDRVGSPLHF. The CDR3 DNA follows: TGTGCCAGCAGACAAACCAACCGGGACAGGGTTGGATCACCCCTCCACTTT.

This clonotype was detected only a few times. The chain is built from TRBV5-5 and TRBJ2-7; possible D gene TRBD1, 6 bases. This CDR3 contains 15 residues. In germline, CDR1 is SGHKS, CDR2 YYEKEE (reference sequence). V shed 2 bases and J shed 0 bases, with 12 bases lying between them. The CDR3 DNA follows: TGTGCCAGCAGCTTTATACAGGGCGCCTCCTACGAGCAGTACTTC. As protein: CASSFIQGASYEQYF.

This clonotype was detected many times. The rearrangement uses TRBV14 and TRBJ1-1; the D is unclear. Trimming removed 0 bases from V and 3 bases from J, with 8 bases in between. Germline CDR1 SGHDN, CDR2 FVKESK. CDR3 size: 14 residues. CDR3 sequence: CASSQERGYTEAFF. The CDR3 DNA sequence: TGTGCCAGCAGCCAAGAACGAGGGTACACTGAAGCTTTCTTT.